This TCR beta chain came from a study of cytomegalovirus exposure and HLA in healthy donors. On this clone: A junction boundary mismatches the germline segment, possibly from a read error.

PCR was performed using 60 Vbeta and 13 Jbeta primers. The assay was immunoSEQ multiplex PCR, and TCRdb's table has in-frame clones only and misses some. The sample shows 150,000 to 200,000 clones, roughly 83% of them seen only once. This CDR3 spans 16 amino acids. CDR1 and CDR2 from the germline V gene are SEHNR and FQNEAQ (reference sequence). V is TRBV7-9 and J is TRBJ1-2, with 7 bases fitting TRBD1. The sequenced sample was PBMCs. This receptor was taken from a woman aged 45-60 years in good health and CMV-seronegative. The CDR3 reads CSSSPQGGTAPYGYTF. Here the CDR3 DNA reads TGTTCCAGCAGCCCCCAGGGCGGGACAGCCCCCTATGGCTACACCTTC.